This TCR beta chain was found in a study of blood T cell repertoires in COVID-19. The CDR3 runs to 16 residues. Trimming pared 1 base from V and 0 bases from J, leaving 10 bases between. Germline V CDR1 and CDR2: MNHNS, SASEGT. Profiled with immunoSEQ multiplex PCR; TCRdb holds only in-frame clones, not every one. The sample includes fewer than 150,000 clones, about 87% of them seen just once. The receptor's source is a woman aged 40 to 50 with acute or convalescent COVID-19. The sample comprised peripheral blood. The chain recombines TRBV6-1 with TRBJ1-5; unclear D gene. CDR3 sequence (DNA): TGTGCCAGCAGTGAAGGCGGCGGATATAGCAATCAGCCCCAGCATTTT. Translating it yields CASSEGGGYSNQPQHF.